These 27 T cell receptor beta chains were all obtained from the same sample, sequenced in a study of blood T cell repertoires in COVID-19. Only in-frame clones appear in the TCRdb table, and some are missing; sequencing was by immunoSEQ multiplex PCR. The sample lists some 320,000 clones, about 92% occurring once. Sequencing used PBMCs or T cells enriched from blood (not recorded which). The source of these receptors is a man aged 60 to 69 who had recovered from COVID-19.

This CDR3 reads CAWGRQGGFGYTF. The CDR3 nucleotides are TGTGCCTGGGGTCGGCAGGGAGGGTTTGGCTACACCTTC. The V and J genes are TRBV30 and TRBJ1-2; a possible D gene is TRBD1 (5 bases). Trimming stripped 5 bases from V and 7 bases from J, with 17 bases between. The CDR3 consists of 13 residues. Germline lookup yields CDR1 GTSNPN and CDR2 SVGIG (reference sequence).

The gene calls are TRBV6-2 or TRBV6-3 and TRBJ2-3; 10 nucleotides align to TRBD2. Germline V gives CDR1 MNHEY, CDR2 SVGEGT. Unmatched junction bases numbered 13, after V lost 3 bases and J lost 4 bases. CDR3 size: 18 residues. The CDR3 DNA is TGTGCCAGCAGTTATTCAGCGAAGCGGGGGGGCAAAGCAGATACGCAGTATTTT. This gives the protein CASSYSAKRGGKADTQYF.

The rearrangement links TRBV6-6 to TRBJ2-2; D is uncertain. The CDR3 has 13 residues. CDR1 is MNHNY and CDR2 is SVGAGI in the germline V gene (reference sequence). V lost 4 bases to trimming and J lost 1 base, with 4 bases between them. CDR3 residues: CASSLVNTGELFF. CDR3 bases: TGTGCCAGCAGTTTAGTGAACACCGGGGAGCTGTTTTTT.

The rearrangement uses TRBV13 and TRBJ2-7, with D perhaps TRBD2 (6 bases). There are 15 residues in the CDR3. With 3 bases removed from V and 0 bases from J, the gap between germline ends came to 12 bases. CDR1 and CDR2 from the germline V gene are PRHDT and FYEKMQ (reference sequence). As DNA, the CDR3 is TGTGCCAGCAGCTTCTACGGGGGTAGCTCCTACGAGCAGTACTTC. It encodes CASSFYGGSSYEQYF.

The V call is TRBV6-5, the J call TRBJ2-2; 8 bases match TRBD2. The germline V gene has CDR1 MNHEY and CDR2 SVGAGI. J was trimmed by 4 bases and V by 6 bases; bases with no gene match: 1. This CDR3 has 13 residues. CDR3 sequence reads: CASRTSGTGELFF. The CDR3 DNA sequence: TGTGCCAGCAGAACTAGCGGCACCGGGGAGCTGTTTTTT.

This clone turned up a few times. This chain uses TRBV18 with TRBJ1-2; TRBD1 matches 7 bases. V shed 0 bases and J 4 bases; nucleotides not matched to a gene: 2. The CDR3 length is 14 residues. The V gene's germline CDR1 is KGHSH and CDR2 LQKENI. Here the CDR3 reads CASSPPGDSYGYTF. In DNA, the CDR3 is TGTGCCAGCTCACCACCGGGGGACAGCTATGGCTACACCTTC.

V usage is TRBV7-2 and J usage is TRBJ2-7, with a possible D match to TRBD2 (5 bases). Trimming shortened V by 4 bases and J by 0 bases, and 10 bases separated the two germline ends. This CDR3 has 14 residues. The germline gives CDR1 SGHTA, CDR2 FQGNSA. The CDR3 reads CASSSSGGSYEQYF. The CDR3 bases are TGTGCCAGCAGCTCAAGCGGCGGCTCCTACGAGCAGTACTTC. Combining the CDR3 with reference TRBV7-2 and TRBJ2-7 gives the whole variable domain GAGVSQSPSNKVTEKGKDVELRCDPISGHTALYWYRQSLGQGLEFLIYFQGNSAPDKSGLPSDRFSAERTGGSVSTLTIQRTQQEDSAVYLCASSSSGGSYEQYFGPGTRLTVT.

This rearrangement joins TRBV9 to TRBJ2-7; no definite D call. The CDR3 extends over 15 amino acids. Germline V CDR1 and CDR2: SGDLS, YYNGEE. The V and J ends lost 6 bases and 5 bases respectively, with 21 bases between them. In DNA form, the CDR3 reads TGTGCCAGCACCCCATCCGGGTTTGAAGCCGACGAGCAGTACTTC. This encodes CASTPSGFEADEQYF.

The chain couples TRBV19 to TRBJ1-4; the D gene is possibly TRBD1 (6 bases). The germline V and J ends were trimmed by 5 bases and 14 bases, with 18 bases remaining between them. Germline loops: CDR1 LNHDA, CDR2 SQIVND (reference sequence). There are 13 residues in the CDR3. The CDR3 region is CASSPIVGQRLFF. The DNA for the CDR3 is TGTGCCAGTAGTCCCATCGTAGGACAGAGGCTGTTTTTT.

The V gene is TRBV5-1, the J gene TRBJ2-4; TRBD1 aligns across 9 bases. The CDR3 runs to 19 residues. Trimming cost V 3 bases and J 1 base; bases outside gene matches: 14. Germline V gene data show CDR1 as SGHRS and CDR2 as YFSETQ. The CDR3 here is CASSWEQGAFVLAKNIQYF. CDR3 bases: TGCGCCAGCAGCTGGGAACAGGGGGCGTTCGTCTTGGCCAAAAACATTCAGTACTTC.

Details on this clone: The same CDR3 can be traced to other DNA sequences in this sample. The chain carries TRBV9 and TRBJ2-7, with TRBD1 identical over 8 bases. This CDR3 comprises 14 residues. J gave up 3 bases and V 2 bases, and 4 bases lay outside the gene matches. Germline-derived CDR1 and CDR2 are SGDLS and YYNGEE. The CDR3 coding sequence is TGTGCCAGCAGCGTCGGGACAGGTCGCTACGAGCAGTACTTC. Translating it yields CASSVGTGRYEQYF.

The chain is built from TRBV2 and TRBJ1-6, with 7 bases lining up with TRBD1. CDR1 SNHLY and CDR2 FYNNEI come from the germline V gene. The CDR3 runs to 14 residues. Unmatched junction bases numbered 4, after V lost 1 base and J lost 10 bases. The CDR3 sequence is CASSEGTGRSPLHF. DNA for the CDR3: TGTGCCAGCAGTGAAGGGACAGGACGGTCACCCCTCCACTTT.

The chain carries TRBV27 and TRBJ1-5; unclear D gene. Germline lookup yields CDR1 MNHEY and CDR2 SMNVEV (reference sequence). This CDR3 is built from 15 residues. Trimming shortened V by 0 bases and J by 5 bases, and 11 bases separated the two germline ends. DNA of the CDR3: TGTGCCAGCAGTTTATCTAACGGGGAATATCAGCCCCAGCATTTT. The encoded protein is CASSLSNGEYQPQHF.

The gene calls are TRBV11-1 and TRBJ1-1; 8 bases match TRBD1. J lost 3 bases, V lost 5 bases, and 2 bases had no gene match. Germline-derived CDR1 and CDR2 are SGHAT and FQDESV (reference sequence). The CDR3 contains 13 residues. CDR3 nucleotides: TGTGCCAGCAGCGACAGGGGTTACACTGAAGCTTTCTTT. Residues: CASSDRGYTEAFF.

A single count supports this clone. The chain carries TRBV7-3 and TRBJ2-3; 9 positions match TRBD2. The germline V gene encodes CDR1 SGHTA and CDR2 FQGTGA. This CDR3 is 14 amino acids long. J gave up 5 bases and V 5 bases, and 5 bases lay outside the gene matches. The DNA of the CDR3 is TGTGCCAGCAGCCCGAGCGGGGGGATAGATACGCAGTATTTT. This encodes CASSPSGGIDTQYF.

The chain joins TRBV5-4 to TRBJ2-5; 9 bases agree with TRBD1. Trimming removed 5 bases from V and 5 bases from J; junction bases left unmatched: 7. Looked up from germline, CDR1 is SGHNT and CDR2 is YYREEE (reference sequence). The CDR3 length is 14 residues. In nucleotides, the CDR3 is TGTGCCAGCAGGAAGGGACAGGGTGACGAGACCCAGTACTTC. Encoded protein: CASRKGQGDETQYF.

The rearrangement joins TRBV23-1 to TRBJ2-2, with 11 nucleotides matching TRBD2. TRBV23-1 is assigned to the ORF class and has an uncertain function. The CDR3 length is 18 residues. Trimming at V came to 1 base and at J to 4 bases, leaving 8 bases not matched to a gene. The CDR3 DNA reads TGCGCCAGCAGTCAATTCCTGACTAGCGGGGCGACCACCGGGGAGCTGTTTTTT. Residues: CASSQFLTSGATTGELFF.

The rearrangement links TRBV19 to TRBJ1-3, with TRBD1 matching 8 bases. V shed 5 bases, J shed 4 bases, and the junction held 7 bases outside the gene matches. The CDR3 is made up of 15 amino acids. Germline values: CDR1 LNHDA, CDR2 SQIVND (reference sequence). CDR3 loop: CASSPRTGKGNTIYF. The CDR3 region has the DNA TGTGCCAGTAGTCCCCGGACAGGGAAAGGAAACACCATATATTTT. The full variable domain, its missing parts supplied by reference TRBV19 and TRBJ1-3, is DGGITQSPKYLFRKEGQNVTLSCEQNLNHDAMYWYRQDPGQGLRLIYYSQIVNDFQKGDIAEGYSVSREKKESFPLTVTSAQKNPTAFYLCASSPRTGKGNTIYFGEGSWLTVV.

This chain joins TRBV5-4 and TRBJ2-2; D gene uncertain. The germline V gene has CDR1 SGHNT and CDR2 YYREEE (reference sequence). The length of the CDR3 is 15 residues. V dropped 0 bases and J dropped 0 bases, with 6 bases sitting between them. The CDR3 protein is CASSLAGTNTGELFF. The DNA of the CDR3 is TGTGCCAGCAGCTTGGCAGGCACGAACACCGGGGAGCTGTTTTTT.

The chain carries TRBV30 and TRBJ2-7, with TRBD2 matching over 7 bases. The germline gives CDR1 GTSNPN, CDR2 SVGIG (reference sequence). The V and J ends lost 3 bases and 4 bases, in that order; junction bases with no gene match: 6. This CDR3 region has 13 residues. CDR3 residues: CAWSGLAAYEQYF. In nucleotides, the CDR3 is TGTGCCTGGAGCGGGCTAGCGGCATACGAGCAGTACTTC. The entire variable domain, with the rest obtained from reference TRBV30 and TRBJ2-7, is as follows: SQTIHQWPATLVQPVGSPLSLECTVEGTSNPNLYWYRQAAGRGLQLLFYSVGIGQISSEVPQNLSASRPQDRQFILSSKKLLLSDSGFYLCAWSGLAAYEQYFGPGTRLTVT.

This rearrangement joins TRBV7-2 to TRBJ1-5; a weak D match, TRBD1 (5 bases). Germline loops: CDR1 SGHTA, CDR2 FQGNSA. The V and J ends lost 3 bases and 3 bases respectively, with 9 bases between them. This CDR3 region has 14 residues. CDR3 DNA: TGTGCCAGCAGCTTCCAGGGTACCAATCAGCCCCAGCATTTT. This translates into CASSFQGTNQPQHF. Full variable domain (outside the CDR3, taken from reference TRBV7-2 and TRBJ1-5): GAGVSQSPSNKVTEKGKDVELRCDPISGHTALYWYRQSLGQGLEFLIYFQGNSAPDKSGLPSDRFSAERTGGSVSTLTIQRTQQEDSAVYLCASSFQGTNQPQHFGDGTRLSIL.

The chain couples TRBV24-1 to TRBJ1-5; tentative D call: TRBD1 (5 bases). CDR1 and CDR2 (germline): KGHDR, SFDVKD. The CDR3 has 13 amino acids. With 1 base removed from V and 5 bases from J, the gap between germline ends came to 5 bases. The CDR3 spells CATSDLGDQPQHF. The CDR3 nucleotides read TGTGCCACCAGTGATTTAGGGGATCAGCCCCAGCATTTT.

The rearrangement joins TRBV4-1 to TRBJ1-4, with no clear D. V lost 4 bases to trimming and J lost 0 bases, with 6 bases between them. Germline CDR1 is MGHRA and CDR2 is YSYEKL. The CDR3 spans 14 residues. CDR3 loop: CASSPQATNEKLFF. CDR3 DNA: TGCGCCAGCAGCCCACAAGCAACTAATGAAAAACTGTTTTTT.

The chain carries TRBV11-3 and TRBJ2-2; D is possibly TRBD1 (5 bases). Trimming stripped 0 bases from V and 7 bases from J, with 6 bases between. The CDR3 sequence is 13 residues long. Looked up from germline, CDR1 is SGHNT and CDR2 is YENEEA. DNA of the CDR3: TGTGCCAGCAGCTTAGATCAGGGCGGGGAGCTGTTTTTT. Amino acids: CASSLDQGGELFF.

CDR3 loop: CASSPGTSNSNQPQHF. The CDR3 bases are TGCGCCAGCAGCCCCGGGACATCAAATAGCAATCAGCCCCAGCATTTT. The chain recombines TRBV5-1 with TRBJ1-5; D perhaps matches TRBD1 (6 bases). Looked up from germline, CDR1 is SGHRS and CDR2 is YFSETQ. This CDR3 has 16 residues. The V end was cut by 4 bases, the J end by 0 bases, with 14 bases between.

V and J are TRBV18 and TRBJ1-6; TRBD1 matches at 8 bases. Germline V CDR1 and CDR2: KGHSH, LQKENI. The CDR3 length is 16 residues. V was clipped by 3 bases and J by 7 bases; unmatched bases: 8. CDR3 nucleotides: TGTGCCAGCTCACCGCAGGGGGCCTCGGGGAATTCACCCCTCCACTTT. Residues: CASSPQGASGNSPLHF.

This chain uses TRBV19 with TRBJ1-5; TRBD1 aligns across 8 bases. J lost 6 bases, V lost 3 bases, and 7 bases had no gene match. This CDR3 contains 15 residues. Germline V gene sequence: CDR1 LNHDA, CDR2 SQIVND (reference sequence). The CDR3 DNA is TGTGCCAGTAGTATTACGCAGGGGGCAGGTCAGCCCCAGCATTTT. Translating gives CASSITQGAGQPQHF.